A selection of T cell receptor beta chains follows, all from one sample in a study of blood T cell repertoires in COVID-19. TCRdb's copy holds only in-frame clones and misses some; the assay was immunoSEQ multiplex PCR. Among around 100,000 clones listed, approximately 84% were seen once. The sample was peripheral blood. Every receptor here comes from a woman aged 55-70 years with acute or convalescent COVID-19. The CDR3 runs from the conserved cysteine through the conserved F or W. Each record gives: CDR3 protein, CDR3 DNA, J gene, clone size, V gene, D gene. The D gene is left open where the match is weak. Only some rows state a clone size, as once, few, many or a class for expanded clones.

CDR3 protein: CSVEVFVRDRGVYGYTF; CDR3 DNA: TGCAGCGTTGAAGTCTTCGTACGGGACAGGGGCGTCTATGGCTACACCTTC; J gene: TRBJ1-2; clone size: few; V gene: TRBV29-1; D gene: TRBD1
CDR3 protein: CASSLVVDEQYF; CDR3 DNA: TGTGCCAGCAGCTTAGTTGTCGACGAGCAGTACTTC; J gene: TRBJ2-7; clone size: NA; V gene: TRBV13; D gene: NA
CDR3 protein: CATRASEETQYF; CDR3 DNA: TGTGCCACCAGGGCCAGCGAAGAGACCCAGTACTTC; J gene: TRBJ2-5; clone size: NA; V gene: TRBV15; D gene: NA
CDR3 protein: CATRHTGVQQPQHF; CDR3 DNA: TGTGCCACCCGACATACAGGGGTTCAGCAGCCCCAGCATTTT; J gene: TRBJ1-5; clone size: NA; V gene: TRBV10-3; D gene: TRBD1
CDR3 protein: CATSRDQGAAQPQHF; CDR3 DNA: TGTGCCACCAGCAGAGATCAGGGGGCTGCTCAGCCCCAGCATTTT; J gene: TRBJ1-5; clone size: NA; V gene: TRBV15; D gene: TRBD1
CDR3 protein: CASRRGGSSQGNYGYTF; CDR3 DNA: TGTGCCAGCAGGCGAGGTGGGTCATCGCAGGGGAACTATGGCTACACCTTC; J gene: TRBJ1-2; clone size: NA; V gene: TRBV6-6; D gene: NA
CDR3 protein: CVSSRVESPLHF; CDR3 DNA: TGTGTCAGCAGCCGGGTGGAATCACCCCTCCACTTT; J gene: TRBJ1-6; clone size: once; V gene: TRBV11-2; D gene: NA
CDR3 protein: CATGVGREAEKLFF; CDR3 DNA: TGTGCCACCGGGGTGGGCAGGGAGGCCGAAAAACTGTTTTTT; J gene: TRBJ1-4; clone size: few; V gene: TRBV19; D gene: NA
CDR3 protein: CASLQGMGGYTF; CDR3 DNA: TGTGCCAGCTTACAGGGGATGGGCGGCTACACCTTC; J gene: TRBJ1-2; clone size: NA; V gene: TRBV2; D gene: TRBD1
CDR3 protein: CASSPQGGLDTQYF; CDR3 DNA: TGTGCCAGCTCACCGCAGGGAGGTCTAGATACGCAGTATTTT; J gene: TRBJ2-3; clone size: NA; V gene: TRBV18; D gene: NA
CDR3 protein: CASSEGQKDQPQHF; CDR3 DNA: TGTGCCAGCAGTGAGGGACAGAAAGATCAGCCCCAGCATTTT; J gene: TRBJ1-5; clone size: NA; V gene: TRBV2; D gene: TRBD1
CDR3 protein: CASSPGQAHTEAFF; CDR3 DNA: TGTGCCAGCAGCCCTGGACAGGCTCACACTGAAGCTTTCTTT; J gene: TRBJ1-1; clone size: NA; V gene: TRBV4-2; D gene: TRBD1
CDR3 protein: CATSRGGQGRVGYTF; CDR3 DNA: TGTGCCACCAGCAGAGGGGGACAGGGCCGAGTCGGCTACACCTTC; J gene: TRBJ1-2; clone size: NA; V gene: TRBV15; D gene: TRBD1
CDR3 protein: CASSAIPSLATNEKLFF; CDR3 DNA: TGCGCCAGCAGCGCTATCCCGAGCCTCGCAACTAATGAAAAACTGTTTTTT; J gene: TRBJ1-4; clone size: NA; V gene: TRBV5-1; D gene: NA
CDR3 protein: CASSQDQEGVSGYTF; CDR3 DNA: TGCGCCAGCAGCCAAGATCAAGAGGGGGTTAGCGGCTACACCTTC; J gene: TRBJ1-2; clone size: NA; V gene: TRBV4-1; D gene: NA
CDR3 protein: CASSLASGTGELFF; CDR3 DNA: TGTGCCAGCAGTTTAGCTAGCGGGACCGGGGAGCTGTTTTTT; J gene: TRBJ2-2; clone size: NA; V gene: TRBV27; D gene: TRBD2
CDR3 protein: CAWDIGGAGELFF; CDR3 DNA: TGTGCCTGGGACATCGGGGGTGCCGGGGAGCTGTTTTTT; J gene: TRBJ2-2; clone size: NA; V gene: TRBV30; D gene: NA
CDR3 protein: CASSLGGEAGANVLTF; CDR3 DNA: TGTGCCAGCAGTTTAGGGGGGGAGGCTGGGGCCAACGTCCTGACTTTC; J gene: TRBJ2-6; clone size: NA; V gene: TRBV28; D gene: TRBD2
CDR3 protein: CSARVRDREIF; CDR3 DNA: TGCAGTGCTAGGGTTCGGGACAGGGAGATCTTC; J gene: TRBJ2-1; clone size: NA; V gene: TRBV20-1; D gene: TRBD1
CDR3 protein: CASSPSTAGELFF; CDR3 DNA: TGTGCCAGCTCACCGTCGACAGCCGGGGAGCTGTTTTTT; J gene: TRBJ2-2; clone size: NA; V gene: TRBV18; D gene: NA
CDR3 protein: CASSASGNLDTEAFF; CDR3 DNA: TGTGCCAGCAGCGCCTCCGGGAATTTGGACACTGAAGCTTTCTTT; J gene: TRBJ1-1; clone size: NA; V gene: TRBV9; D gene: NA
CDR3 protein: CASGWATGQETQYF; CDR3 DNA: TGCGCCAGCGGGTGGGCTACAGGGCAAGAGACCCAGTACTTC; J gene: TRBJ2-5; clone size: NA; V gene: TRBV4-1; D gene: NA
CDR3 protein: CASSLAVATDTQYF; CDR3 DNA: TGCGCCAGCAGCTTGGCCGTGGCAACAGATACGCAGTATTTT; J gene: TRBJ2-3; clone size: NA; V gene: TRBV5-1; D gene: NA
CDR3 protein: CASSLYDRDNSPLHF; CDR3 DNA: TGTGCCAGCAGCTTGTACGACAGGGATAATTCACCCCTCCACTTT; J gene: TRBJ1-6; clone size: NA; V gene: TRBV5-5; D gene: TRBD1
CDR3 protein: CASSRQGAVYGYTF; CDR3 DNA: TGCGCCAGCAGCCGACAGGGGGCAGTCTATGGCTACACCTTC; J gene: TRBJ1-2; clone size: NA; V gene: TRBV10-2; D gene: TRBD1
CDR3 protein: CASSPQTGTAYGYTF; CDR3 DNA: TGTGCCAGCTCACCACAGACCGGGACAGCCTATGGCTACACCTTC; J gene: TRBJ1-2; clone size: NA; V gene: TRBV18; D gene: TRBD1
CDR3 protein: CASSLWGDGELFF; CDR3 DNA: TGTGCCAGCAGCTTGTGGGGGGACGGGGAGCTGTTTTTT; J gene: TRBJ2-2; clone size: NA; V gene: TRBV11-2; D gene: NA
CDR3 protein: CSVPQGSGNTIYF; CDR3 DNA: TGCAGCGTGCCACAGGGTTCTGGAAACACCATATATTTT; J gene: TRBJ1-3; clone size: NA; V gene: TRBV29-1; D gene: NA
CDR3 protein: CASSESHRGPGNTIYF; CDR3 DNA: TGCGCCAGCAGTGAGTCTCACAGGGGGCCTGGAAACACCATATATTTT; J gene: TRBJ1-3; clone size: NA; V gene: TRBV10-1; D gene: TRBD1
CDR3 protein: CASSLNGETQYF; CDR3 DNA: TGTGCCAGCAGTTTAAACGGAGAGACCCAGTACTTC; J gene: TRBJ2-5; clone size: few; V gene: TRBV12-3/TRBV12-4; D gene: NA
CDR3 protein: CASSAKGGAADTQYF; CDR3 DNA: TGTGCCAGCAGCGCAAAAGGGGGGGCCGCAGATACGCAGTATTTT; J gene: TRBJ2-3; clone size: NA; V gene: TRBV11-2; D gene: NA
CDR3 protein: CASSLLRNTEAFF; CDR3 DNA: TGTGCCAGCAGCTTATTGCGGAACACTGAAGCTTTCTTT; J gene: TRBJ1-1; clone size: NA; V gene: TRBV7-2; D gene: NA
CDR3 protein: CASSERDRGRDQPQHF; CDR3 DNA: TGTGCCAGCAGCGAACGTGACAGGGGTAGAGATCAGCCCCAGCATTTT; J gene: TRBJ1-5; clone size: NA; V gene: TRBV6-1; D gene: TRBD1
CDR3 protein: CASSEAAGINSPLHF; CDR3 DNA: TGTGCCAGCAGTGAAGCGGCAGGGATTAATTCACCCCTCCACTTT; J gene: TRBJ1-6; clone size: once; V gene: TRBV6-1; D gene: NA
CDR3 protein: CASSSTGMVTEAFF; CDR3 DNA: TGTGCCAGTAGTTCTACAGGGATGGTCACTGAAGCTTTCTTT; J gene: TRBJ1-1; clone size: NA; V gene: TRBV19; D gene: NA
CDR3 protein: CASSLRTGNTGELFF; CDR3 DNA: TGTGCCAGCAGCTTAAGGACAGGGAACACCGGGGAGCTGTTTTTT; J gene: TRBJ2-2; clone size: NA; V gene: TRBV5-5; D gene: TRBD1
CDR3 protein: CASRGGAGGDTQYF; CDR3 DNA: TGTGCCAGCAGGGGGGGGGCCGGGGGAGATACGCAGTATTTT; J gene: TRBJ2-3; clone size: NA; V gene: TRBV2; D gene: NA
CDR3 protein: CASSLGQGAEPQHF; CDR3 DNA: TGTGCCAGCAGCTTAGGACAGGGCGCGGAGCCCCAGCATTTT; J gene: TRBJ1-5; clone size: NA; V gene: TRBV7-9; D gene: TRBD1
CDR3 protein: CASSLAPGGRGEKLFF; CDR3 DNA: TGTGCCAGCAGCTTAGCGCCGGGGGGCCGGGGGGAAAAACTGTTTTTT; J gene: TRBJ1-4; clone size: NA; V gene: TRBV7-9; D gene: NA
CDR3 protein: CASSEATGQAEAFF; CDR3 DNA: TGTGCCAGCAGTGAAGCGACAGGCCAGGCTGAAGCTTTCTTT; J gene: TRBJ1-1; clone size: NA; V gene: TRBV2; D gene: NA